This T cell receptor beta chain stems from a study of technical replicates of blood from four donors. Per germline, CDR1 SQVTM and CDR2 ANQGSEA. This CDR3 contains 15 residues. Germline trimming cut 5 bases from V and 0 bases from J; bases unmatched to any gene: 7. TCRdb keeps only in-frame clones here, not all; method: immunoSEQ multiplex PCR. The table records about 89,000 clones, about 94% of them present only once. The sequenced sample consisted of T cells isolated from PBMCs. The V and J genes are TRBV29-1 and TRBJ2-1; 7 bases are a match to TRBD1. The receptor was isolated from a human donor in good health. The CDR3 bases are TGCAGCGTTCGAATCAGGGGGAGCTCCTACAATGAGCAGTTCTTC. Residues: CSVRIRGSSYNEQFF.